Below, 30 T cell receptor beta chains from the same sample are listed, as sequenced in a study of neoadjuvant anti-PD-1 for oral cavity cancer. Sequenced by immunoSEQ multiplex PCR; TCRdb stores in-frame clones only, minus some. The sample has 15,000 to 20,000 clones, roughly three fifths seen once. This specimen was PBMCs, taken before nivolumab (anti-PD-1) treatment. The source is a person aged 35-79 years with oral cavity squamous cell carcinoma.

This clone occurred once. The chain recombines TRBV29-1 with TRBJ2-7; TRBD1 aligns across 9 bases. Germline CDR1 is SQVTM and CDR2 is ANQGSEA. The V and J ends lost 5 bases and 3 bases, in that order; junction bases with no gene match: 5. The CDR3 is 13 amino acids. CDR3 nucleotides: TGCAGCGTTCCCGGGACAGGGTTCTACGAGCAGTACTTC. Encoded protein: CSVPGTGFYEQYF.

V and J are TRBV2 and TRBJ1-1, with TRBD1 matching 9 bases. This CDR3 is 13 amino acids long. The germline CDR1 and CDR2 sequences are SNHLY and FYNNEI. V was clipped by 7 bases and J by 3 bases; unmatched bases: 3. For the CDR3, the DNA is TGTGCCAGCACCAGGGACAGGGACACTGAAGCTTTCTTT. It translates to CASTRDRDTEAFF.

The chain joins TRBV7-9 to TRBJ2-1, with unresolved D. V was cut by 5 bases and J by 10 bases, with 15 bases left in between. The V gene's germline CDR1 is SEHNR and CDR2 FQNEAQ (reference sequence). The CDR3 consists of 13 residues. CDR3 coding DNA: TGTGCCAGCAGCCTTAGGTTGGGCGTAGAGCAGTTCTTC. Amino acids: CASSLRLGVEQFF.

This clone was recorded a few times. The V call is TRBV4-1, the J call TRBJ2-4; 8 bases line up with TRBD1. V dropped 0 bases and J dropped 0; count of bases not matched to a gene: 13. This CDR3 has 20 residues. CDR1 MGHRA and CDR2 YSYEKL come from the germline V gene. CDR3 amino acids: CASSQELGGQASIAKNIQYF. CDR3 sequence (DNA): TGCGCCAGCAGCCAAGAACTAGGGGGACAGGCGTCCATAGCCAAAAACATTCAGTACTTC.

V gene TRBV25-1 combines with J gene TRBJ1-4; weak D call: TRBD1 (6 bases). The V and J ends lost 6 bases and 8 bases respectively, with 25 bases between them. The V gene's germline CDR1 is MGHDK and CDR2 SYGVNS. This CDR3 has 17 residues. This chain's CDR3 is CASRGFWGPHSMEKLFF. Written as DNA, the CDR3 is TGTGCCAGCAGGGGTTTTTGGGGGCCCCATTCGATGGAAAAACTGTTTTTT.

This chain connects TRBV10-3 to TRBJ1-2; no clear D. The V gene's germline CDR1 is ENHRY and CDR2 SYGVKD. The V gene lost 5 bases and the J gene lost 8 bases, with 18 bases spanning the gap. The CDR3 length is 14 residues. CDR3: CAISPQRNPDGYTF. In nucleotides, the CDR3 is TGTGCCATCAGTCCCCAAAGGAACCCTGACGGCTACACCTTC.

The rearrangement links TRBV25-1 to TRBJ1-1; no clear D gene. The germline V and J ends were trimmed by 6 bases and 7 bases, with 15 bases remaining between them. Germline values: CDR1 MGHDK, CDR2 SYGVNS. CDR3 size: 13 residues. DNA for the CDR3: TGTGCCAGCAGGGTTTCCGGACGGAATGAAGCTTTCTTT. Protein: CASRVSGRNEAFF.

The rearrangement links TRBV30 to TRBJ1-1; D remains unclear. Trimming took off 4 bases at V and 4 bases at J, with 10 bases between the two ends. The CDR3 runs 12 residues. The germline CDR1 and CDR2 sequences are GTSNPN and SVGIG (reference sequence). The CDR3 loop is CAWKRARTEAFF. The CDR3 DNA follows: TGTGCCTGGAAGAGAGCGCGCACTGAAGCTTTCTTT. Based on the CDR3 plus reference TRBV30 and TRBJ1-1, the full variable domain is SQTIHQWPATLVQPVGSPLSLECTVEGTSNPNLYWYRQAAGRGLQLLFYSVGIGQISSEVPQNLSASRPQDRQFILSSKKLLLSDSGFYLCAWKRARTEAFFGQGTRLTVV.

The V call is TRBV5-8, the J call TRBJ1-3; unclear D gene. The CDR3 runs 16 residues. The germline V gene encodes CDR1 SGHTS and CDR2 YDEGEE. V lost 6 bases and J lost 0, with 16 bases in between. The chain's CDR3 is CASISGEFLSGNTIYF. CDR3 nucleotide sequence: TGTGCCAGCATCTCCGGGGAGTTTCTCTCTGGAAACACCATATATTTT. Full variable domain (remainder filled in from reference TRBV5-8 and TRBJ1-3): EAGVTQSPTHLIKTRGQQATLRCSPISGHTSVYWYQQALGLGLQFLLWYDEGEERNRGNFPPRFSGRQFPNYSSELNVNALELEDSALYLCASISGEFLSGNTIYFGEGSWLTVV.

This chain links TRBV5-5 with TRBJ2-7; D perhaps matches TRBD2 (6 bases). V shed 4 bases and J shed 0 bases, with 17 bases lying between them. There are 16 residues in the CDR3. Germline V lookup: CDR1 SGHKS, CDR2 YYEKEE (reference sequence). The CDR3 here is CASSRALAGSSYEQYF. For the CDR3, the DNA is TGTGCCAGCAGCCGGGCATTGGCGGGGAGCTCCTACGAGCAGTACTTC.

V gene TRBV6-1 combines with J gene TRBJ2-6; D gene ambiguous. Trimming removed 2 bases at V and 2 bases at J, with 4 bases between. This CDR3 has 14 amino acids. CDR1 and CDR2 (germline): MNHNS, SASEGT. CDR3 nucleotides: TGTGCCAGCAGTGAACCCACTGGGGCCAACGTCCTGACTTTC. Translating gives CASSEPTGANVLTF.

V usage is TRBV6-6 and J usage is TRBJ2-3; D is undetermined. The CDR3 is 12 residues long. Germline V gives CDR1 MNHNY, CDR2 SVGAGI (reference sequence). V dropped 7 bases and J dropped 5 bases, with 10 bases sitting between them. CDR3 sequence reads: CASKSDGDTQYF. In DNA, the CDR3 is TGTGCCAGCAAATCCGATGGAGATACGCAGTATTTT.

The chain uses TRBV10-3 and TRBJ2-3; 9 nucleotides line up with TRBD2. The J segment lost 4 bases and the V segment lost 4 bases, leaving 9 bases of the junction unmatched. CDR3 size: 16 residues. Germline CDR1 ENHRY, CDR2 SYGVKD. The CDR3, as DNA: TGTGCCATCAGTGCCGGGGTAGCGGGAGCTGCAGATACGCAGTATTTT. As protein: CAISAGVAGAADTQYF.

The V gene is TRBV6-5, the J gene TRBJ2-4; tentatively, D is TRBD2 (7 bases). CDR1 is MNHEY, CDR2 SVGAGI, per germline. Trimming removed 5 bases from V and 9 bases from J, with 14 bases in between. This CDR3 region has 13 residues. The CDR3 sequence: CASSLTGGGIQYF. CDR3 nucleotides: TGTGCCAGCAGTCTGACAGGCGGGGGCATTCAGTACTTC.

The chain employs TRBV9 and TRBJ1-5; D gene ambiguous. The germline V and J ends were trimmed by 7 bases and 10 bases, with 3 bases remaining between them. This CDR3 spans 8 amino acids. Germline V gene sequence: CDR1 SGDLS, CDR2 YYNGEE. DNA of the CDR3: TGTGCCAGCCCCCCCCAGCATTTT. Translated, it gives CASPPQHF.

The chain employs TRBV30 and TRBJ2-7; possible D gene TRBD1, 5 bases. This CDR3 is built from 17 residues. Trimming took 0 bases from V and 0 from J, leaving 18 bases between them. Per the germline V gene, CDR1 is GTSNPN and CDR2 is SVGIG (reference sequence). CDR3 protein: CAWSVQQFRGFSYEQYF. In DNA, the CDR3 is TGTGCCTGGAGTGTACAACAATTTAGGGGTTTCTCCTACGAGCAGTACTTC.

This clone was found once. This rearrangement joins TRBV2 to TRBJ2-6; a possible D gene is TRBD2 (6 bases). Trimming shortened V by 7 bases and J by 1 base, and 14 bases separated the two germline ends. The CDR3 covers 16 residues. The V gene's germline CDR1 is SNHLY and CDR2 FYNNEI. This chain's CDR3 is CASTRFRGSGANVLTF. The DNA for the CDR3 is TGTGCCAGCACCCGGTTTCGGGGGTCTGGGGCCAACGTCCTGACTTTC.

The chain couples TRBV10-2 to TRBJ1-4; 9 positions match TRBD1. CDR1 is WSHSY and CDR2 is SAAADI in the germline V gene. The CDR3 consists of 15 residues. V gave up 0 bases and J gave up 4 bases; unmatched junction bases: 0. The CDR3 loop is CASSESGQGNEKLFF. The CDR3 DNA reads TGCGCCAGCAGTGAGTCGGGACAGGGTAATGAAAAACTGTTTTTT.

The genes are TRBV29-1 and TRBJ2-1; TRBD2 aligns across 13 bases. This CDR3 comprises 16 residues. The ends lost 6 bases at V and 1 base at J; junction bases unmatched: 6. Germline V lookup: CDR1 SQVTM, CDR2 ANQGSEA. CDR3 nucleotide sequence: TGCAGCGTCCAGGGACTAGCGGGACTATCCTACAATGAGCAGTTCTTC. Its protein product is CSVQGLAGLSYNEQFF.

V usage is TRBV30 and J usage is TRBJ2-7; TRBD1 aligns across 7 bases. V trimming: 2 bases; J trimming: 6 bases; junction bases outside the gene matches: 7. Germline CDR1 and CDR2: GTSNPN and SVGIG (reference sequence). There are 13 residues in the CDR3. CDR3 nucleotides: TGTGCCTGGAGTACATCGACAGGGACCGAGCAGTACTTC. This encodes CAWSTSTGTEQYF.

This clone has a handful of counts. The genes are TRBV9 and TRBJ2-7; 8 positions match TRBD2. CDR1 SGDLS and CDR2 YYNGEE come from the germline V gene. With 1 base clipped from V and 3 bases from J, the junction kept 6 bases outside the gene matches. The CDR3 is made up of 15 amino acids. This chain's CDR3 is CASSVMASGLYEQYF. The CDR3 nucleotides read TGTGCCAGCAGCGTAATGGCTAGCGGGCTCTACGAGCAGTACTTC.

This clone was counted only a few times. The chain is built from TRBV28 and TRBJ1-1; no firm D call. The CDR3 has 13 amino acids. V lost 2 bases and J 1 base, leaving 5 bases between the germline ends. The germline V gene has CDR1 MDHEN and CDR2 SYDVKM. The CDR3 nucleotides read TGTGCCAGCAGTTTACTTGGGAACACTGAAGCTTTCTTT. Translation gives CASSLLGNTEAFF.

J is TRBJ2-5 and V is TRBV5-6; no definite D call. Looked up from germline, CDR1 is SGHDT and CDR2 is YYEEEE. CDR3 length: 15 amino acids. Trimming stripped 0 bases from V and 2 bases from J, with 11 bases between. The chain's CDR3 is CASSLGVGGQETQYF. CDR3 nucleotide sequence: TGTGCCAGCAGCTTGGGTGTTGGTGGTCAAGAGACCCAGTACTTC.

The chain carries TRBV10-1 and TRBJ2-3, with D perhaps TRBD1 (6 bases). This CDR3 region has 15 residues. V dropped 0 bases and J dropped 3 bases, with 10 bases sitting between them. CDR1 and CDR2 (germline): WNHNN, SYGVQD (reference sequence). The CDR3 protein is CASSESGARTDTQYF. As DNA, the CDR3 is TGCGCCAGCAGTGAGTCGGGGGCGCGGACAGATACGCAGTATTTT.

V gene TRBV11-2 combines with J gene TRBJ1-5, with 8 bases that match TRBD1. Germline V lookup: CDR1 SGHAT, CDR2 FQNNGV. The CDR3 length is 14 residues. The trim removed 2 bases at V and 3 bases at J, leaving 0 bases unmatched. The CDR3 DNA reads TGTGCCAGCAGCTTACAGGGGGCCAATCAGCCCCAGCATTTT. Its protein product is CASSLQGANQPQHF.

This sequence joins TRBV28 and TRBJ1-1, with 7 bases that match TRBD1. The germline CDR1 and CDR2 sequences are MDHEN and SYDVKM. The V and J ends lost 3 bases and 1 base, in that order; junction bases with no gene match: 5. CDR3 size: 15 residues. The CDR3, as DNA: TGTGCCAGCAGTTTCATACAGGGGAAGAACACTGAAGCTTTCTTT. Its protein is CASSFIQGKNTEAFF. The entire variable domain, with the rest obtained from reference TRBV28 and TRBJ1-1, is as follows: DVKVTQSSRYLVKRTGEKVFLECVQDMDHENMFWYRQDPGLGLRLIYFSYDVKMKEKGDIPEGYSVSREKKERFSLILESASTNQTSMYLCASSFIQGKNTEAFFGQGTRLTVV.

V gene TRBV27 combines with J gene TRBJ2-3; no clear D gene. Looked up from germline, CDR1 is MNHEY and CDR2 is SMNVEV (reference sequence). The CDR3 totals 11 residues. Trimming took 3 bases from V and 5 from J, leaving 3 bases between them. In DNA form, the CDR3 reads TGTGCCAGCAGTTTGGGAGATACGCAGTATTTT. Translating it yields CASSLGDTQYF.

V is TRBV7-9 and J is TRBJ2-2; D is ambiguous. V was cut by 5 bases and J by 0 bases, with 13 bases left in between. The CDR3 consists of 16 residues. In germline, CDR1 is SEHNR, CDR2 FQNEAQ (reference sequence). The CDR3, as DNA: TGTGCCAGCAGCCTTAGCCCAGTCTCGAACACCGGGGAGCTGTTTTTT. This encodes CASSLSPVSNTGELFF. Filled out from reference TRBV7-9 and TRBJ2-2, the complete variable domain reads DTGVSQNPRHKITKRGQNVTFRCDPISEHNRLYWYRQTLGQGPEFLTYFQNEAQLEKSRLLSDRFSAERPKGSFSTLEIQRTEQGDSAMYLCASSLSPVSNTGELFFGEGSRLTVL.

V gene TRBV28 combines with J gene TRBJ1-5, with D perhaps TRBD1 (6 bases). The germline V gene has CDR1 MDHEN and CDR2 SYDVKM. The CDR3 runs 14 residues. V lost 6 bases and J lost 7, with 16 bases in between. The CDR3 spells CASSPGAGVQPQHF. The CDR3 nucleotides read TGTGCCAGCAGCCCTGGGGCAGGGGTGCAGCCCCAGCATTTT.

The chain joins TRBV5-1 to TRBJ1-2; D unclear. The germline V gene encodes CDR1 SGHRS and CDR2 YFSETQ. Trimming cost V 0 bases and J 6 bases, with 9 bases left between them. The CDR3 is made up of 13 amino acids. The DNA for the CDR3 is TGCGCCAGCAGCTTGGCCGTTAGGGATGGCTACACCTTC. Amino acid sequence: CASSLAVRDGYTF. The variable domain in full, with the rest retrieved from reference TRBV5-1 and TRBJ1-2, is KAGVTQTPRYLIKTRGQQVTLSCSPISGHRSVSWYQQTPGQGLQFLFEYFSETQRNKGNFPGRFSGRQFSNSRSEMNVSTLELGDSALYLCASSLAVRDGYTFGSGTRLTVV.